This TCR beta chain was sequenced in a study of blood T cell repertoires in COVID-19. On the study more broadly: The samples span acute and convalescent COVID-19 from the United States, Italy and Spain.

Followed longitudinally, the Seattle patients had been enrolled during active infection. Only in-frame clones appear in the TCRdb table, and some are missing; sequencing was by immunoSEQ multiplex PCR. The profile shows tens of thousands of clones, 82% of them singletons. The receptor was isolated from a man older than 75 with COVID-19, enrolled during active disease. Sequencing was done on a sample of peripheral blood.

The CDR3 here is CASREQGNYNSPLHF. CDR3 coding DNA: TGTGCCAGTAGGGAACAGGGGAACTATAATTCACCCCTCCACTTT. This chain joins TRBV19 and TRBJ1-6, with 7 bases fitting TRBD1. V trimming: 6 bases; J trimming: 3 bases; junction bases outside the gene matches: 5. This CDR3 contains 15 residues. Germline-derived CDR1 and CDR2 are LNHDA and SQIVND (reference sequence).